These T cell receptor beta chains were read from a single sample in a study of cytomegalovirus exposure and HLA in healthy donors. The table came from immunoSEQ multiplex PCR; TCRdb's copy has only in-frame clones and leaves some out. The sample's table shows around 53,000 clones. Sequencing used PBMCs. The source is a woman in her 30s in good health and CMV-seropositive. CDR3s include the opening cysteine and the closing phenylalanine or tryptophan. The D gene is left open where the match is weak.

v_call: TRBV5-8; d_call: .; j_call: TRBJ1-5; cdr3_length: 15; cdr3_nt: TGTGCCAGCAGTCTCCGCGTAGCGGGCAATCAGCCCCAGCATTTT; cdr3_aa: CASSLRVAGNQPQHF
v_call: TRBV30; d_call: .; j_call: TRBJ1-2; cdr3_length: 13; cdr3_nt: TGTGCCTGGTCCGGACGGGGACTATATGGCTACACCTTC; cdr3_aa: CAWSGRGLYGYTF
v_call: TRBV18; d_call: .; j_call: TRBJ1-2; cdr3_length: 13; cdr3_nt: TGTGCCAGCTCATCAGGGGATAACTATGGCTACACCTTC; cdr3_aa: CASSSGDNYGYTF
v_call: TRBV13; d_call: .; j_call: TRBJ2-5; cdr3_length: 13; cdr3_nt: TGTGCCAGCAGCTTGAACAGGGAGTCGGCCCAGTACTTC; cdr3_aa: CASSLNRESAQYF
v_call: TRBV4-1; d_call: .; j_call: TRBJ2-3; cdr3_length: 16; cdr3_nt: TGCGCCAGCAGCACTCGAGGTTACACTAGCACAGATACGCAGTATTTT; cdr3_aa: CASSTRGYTSTDTQYF
v_call: TRBV11-3; d_call: .; j_call: TRBJ1-1; cdr3_length: 13; cdr3_nt: TGTGCCAGCAGCGGGGGCTCGAACACTGAAGCTTTCTTT; cdr3_aa: CASSGGSNTEAFF
v_call: TRBV5-1; d_call: TRBD2; j_call: TRBJ2-3; cdr3_length: 17; cdr3_nt: TGCGCCAGCCCCCCGGAGGGACTAGCGCCCACGGTAGATACGCAGTATTTT; cdr3_aa: CASPPEGLAPTVDTQYF
v_call: TRBV30; d_call: TRBD2; j_call: TRBJ2-2; cdr3_length: 14; cdr3_nt: TGTGCCTGGGGGCGGGAGTATAACACCGGGGAGCTGTTTTTT; cdr3_aa: CAWGREYNTGELFF
v_call: TRBV2; d_call: TRBD1; j_call: TRBJ1-5; cdr3_length: 16; cdr3_nt: TGTGCCAGCAGACCCGGGACAGGATCGGGCAATCAGCCCCAGCATTTT; cdr3_aa: CASRPGTGSGNQPQHF
v_call: TRBV10-2; d_call: .; j_call: TRBJ2-2; cdr3_length: 14; cdr3_nt: TGCGCCAGTTCCTTTGGAGGGAACACCGGGGAGCTGTTTTTT; cdr3_aa: CASSFGGNTGELFF
v_call: TRBV2; d_call: .; j_call: TRBJ1-1; cdr3_length: 14; cdr3_nt: TGTGCCAGCAGTCTGACAGGCCCGAACACTGAAGCTTTCTTT; cdr3_aa: CASSLTGPNTEAFF
v_call: TRBV19; d_call: TRBD1; j_call: TRBJ2-7; cdr3_length: 14; cdr3_nt: TGTGCCAGTAGTGACAGGGCGGGTTCATACGAGCAGTACTTC; cdr3_aa: CASSDRAGSYEQYF
v_call: TRBV11-2; d_call: .; j_call: TRBJ1-1; cdr3_length: 15; cdr3_nt: TGTGCCAGCAGCTCACGCGGGCTGACGAACACTGAAGCTTTCTTT; cdr3_aa: CASSSRGLTNTEAFF